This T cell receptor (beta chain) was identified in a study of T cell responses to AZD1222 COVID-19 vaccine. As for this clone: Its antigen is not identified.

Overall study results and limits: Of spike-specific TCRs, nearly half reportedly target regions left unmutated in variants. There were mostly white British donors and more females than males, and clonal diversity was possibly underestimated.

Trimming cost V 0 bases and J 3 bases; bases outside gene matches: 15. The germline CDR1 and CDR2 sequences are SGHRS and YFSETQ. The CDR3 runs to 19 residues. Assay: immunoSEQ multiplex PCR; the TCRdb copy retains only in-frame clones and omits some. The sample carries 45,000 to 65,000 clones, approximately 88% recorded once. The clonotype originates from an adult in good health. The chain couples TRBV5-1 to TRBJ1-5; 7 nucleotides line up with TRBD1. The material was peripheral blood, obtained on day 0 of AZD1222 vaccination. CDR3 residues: CASSLGTGREVIVNQPQHF. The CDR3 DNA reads TGCGCCAGCAGCTTGGGGACAGGTAGAGAGGTTATTGTCAATCAGCCCCAGCATTTT.